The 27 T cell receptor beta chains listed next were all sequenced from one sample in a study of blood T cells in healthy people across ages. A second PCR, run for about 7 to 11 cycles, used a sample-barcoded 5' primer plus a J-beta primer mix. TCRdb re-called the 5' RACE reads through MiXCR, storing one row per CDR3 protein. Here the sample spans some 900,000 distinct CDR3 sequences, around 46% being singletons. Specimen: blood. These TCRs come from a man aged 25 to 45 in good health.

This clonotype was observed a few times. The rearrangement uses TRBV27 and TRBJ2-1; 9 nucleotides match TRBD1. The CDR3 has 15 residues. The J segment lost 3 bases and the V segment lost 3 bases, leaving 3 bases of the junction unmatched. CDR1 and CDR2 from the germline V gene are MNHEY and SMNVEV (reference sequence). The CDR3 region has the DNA TGTGCCAGCAGTTTGAGGGACAGGGTCTACAATGAGCAGTTCTTC. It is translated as CASSLRDRVYNEQFF.

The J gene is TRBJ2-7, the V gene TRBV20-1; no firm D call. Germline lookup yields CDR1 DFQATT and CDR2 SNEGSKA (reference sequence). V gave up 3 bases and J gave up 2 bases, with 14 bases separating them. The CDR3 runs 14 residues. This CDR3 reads CSARILGGTYEQYF. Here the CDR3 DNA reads TGCAGTGCTAGGATTCTGGGCGGTACCTACGAGCAGTACTTC.

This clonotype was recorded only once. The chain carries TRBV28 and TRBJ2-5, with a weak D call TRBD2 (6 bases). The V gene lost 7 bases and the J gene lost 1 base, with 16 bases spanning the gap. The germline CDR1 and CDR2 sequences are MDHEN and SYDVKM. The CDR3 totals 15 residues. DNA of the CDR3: TGTGCCAGCACTGTAGTTGGAGGGTCCCAAGAGACCCAGTACTTC. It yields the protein CASTVVGGSQETQYF.

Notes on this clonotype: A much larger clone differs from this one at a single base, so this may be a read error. Written as DNA, the CDR3 is TGTGCCAGCAGTTTAAGGGTCGAGCAGTACTTC. It encodes CASSLRVEQYF. The chain has TRBV28 and TRBJ2-4; D unresolved. The J call is uncertain, as TRBJ2-7 better fits the DNA end. Germline lookup yields CDR1 MDHEN and CDR2 SYDVKM. This CDR3 has 11 residues.

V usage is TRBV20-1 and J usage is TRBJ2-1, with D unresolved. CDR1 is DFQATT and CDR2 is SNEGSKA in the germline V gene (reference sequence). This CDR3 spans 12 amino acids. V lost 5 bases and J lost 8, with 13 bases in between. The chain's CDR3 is CSAVVYRDEQFF. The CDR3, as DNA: TGCAGTGCTGTAGTTTATCGCGATGAGCAGTTCTTC.

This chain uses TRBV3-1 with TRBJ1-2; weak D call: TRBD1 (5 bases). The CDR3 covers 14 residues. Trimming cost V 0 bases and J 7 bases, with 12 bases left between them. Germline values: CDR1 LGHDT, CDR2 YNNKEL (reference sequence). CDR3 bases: TGTGCCAGCAGCCAAGAGGGCTGGGACCGTGGCTACACCTTC. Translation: CASSQEGWDRGYTF.

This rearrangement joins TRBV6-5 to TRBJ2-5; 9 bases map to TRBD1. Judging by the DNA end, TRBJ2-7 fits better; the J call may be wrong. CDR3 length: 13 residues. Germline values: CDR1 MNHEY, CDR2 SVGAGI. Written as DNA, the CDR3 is TGTGCCAGCAGCGAGGGACAGGGCGACGAGCAGTACTTC. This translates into CASSEGQGDEQYF.

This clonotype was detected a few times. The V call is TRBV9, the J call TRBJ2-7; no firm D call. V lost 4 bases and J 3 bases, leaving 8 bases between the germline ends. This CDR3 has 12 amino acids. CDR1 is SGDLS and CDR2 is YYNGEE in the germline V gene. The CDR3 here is CASSPAHYEQYF. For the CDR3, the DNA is TGTGCCAGCAGCCCAGCGCACTACGAGCAGTACTTC.

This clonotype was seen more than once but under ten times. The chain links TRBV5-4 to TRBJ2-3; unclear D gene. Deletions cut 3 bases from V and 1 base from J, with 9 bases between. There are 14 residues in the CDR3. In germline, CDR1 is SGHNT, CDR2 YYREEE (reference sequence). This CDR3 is CASSSWTRTDTQYF. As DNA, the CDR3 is TGTGCCAGCAGCTCGTGGACCCGCACAGATACGCAGTATTTT. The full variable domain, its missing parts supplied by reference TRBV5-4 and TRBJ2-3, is ETGVTQSPTHLIKTRGQQVTLRCSSQSGHNTVSWYQQALGQGPQFIFQYYREEENGRGNFPPRFSGLQFPNYSSELNVNALELDDSALYLCASSSWTRTDTQYFGPGTRLTVL.

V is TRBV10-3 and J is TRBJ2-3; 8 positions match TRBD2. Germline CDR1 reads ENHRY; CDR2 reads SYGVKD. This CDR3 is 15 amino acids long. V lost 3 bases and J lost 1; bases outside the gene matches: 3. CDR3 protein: CAISDRRGGTDTQYF. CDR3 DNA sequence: TGTGCCATCAGTGACAGGCGGGGGGGCACAGATACGCAGTATTTT.

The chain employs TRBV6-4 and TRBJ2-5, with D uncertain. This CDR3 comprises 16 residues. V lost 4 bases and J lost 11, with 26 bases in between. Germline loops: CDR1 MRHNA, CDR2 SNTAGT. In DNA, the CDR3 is TGTGCCAGCAGTGGCAGATATTGTCTAAAAGTGGGTGAGCAGTACTTC. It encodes CASSGRYCLKVGEQYF.

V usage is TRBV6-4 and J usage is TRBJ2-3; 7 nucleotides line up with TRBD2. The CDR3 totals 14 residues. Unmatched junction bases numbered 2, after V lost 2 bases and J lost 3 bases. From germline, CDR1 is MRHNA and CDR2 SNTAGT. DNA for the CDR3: TGTGCCAGCAGTGACGGGCGGGAGACAGATACGCAGTATTTT. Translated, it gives CASSDGRETDTQYF.

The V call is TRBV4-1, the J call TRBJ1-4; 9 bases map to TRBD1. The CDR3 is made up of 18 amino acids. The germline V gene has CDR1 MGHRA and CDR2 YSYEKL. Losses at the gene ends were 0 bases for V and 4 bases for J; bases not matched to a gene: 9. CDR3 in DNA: TGCGCCAGCAGCCAAGAGCGGACAGGGGAGCCCAGTAATGAAAAACTGTTTTTT. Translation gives CASSQERTGEPSNEKLFF.

The CDR3 region has the DNA TGTGCCAGCGTAGGACAGGCTCAGAACACTGAAGCTTTCTTT. As protein: CASVGQAQNTEAFF. This chain joins TRBV12-3 or TRBV12-4 and TRBJ1-1; 7 nucleotides agree with TRBD1. Trimming took 8 bases from V and 1 from J; bases not matched to a gene: 7. The CDR3 totals 14 residues.

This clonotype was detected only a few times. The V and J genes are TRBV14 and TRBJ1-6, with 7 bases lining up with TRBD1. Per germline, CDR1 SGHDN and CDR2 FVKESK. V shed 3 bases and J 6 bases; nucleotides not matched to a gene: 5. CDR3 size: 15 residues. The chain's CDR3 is CASSQGRGANSPLHF. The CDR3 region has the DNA TGTGCCAGCAGCCAGGGCAGGGGGGCTAATTCACCCCTCCACTTT.

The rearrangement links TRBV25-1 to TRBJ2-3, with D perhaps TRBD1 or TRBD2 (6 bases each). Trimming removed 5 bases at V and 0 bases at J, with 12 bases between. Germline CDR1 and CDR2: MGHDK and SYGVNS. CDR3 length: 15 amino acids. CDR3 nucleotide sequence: TGTGCCAGCAGTCCGAGGGGGGTTAGCACAGATACGCAGTATTTT. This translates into CASSPRGVSTDTQYF.

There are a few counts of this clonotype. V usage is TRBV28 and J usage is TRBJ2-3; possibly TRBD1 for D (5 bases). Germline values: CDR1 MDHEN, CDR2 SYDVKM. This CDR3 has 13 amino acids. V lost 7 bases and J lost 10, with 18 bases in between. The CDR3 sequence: CASTGPGGIAQYF. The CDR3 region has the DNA TGTGCCAGCACAGGGCCCGGTGGTATCGCGCAGTATTTT.

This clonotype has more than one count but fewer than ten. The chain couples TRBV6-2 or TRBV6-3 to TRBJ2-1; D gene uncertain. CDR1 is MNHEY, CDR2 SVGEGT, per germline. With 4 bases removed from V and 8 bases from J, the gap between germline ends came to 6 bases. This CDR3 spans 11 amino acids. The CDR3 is CASSWSDEQFF. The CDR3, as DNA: TGTGCCAGCAGTTGGAGCGATGAGCAGTTCTTC.

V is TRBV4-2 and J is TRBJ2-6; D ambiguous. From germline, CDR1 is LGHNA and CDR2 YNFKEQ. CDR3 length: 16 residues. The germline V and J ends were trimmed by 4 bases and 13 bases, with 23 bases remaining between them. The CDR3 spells CASSPLGSQVTGVLTF. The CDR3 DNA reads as TGTGCCAGCAGCCCCTTAGGCTCGCAGGTGACCGGAGTCCTGACTTTC.

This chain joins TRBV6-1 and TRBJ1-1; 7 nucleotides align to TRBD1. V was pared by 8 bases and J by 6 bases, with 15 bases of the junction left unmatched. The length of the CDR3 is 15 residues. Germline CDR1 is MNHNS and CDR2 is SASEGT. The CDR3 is CASSQMFEGAAEAFF. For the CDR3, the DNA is TGTGCCAGCTCCCAGATGTTCGAGGGGGCGGCTGAAGCTTTCTTT.

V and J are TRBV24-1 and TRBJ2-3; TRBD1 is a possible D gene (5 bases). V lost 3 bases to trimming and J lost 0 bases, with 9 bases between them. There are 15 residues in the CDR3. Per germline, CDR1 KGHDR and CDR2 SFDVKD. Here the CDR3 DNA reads TGTGCCACCAGTGATGTGCAGGGTAGCACAGATACGCAGTATTTT. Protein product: CATSDVQGSTDTQYF.

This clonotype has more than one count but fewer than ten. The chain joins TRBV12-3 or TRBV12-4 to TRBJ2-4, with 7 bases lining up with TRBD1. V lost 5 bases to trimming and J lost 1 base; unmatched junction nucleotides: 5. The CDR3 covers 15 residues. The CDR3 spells CASSLRGTAKNIQYF. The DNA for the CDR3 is TGTGCCAGCAGTCTCAGGGGGACGGCCAAAAACATTCAGTACTTC.

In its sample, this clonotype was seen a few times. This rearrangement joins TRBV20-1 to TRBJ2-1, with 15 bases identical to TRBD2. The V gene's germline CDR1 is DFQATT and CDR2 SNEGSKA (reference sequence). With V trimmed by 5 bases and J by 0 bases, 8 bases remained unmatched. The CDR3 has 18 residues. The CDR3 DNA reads TGCAGTGCTCCCGGGACTAGCGGGGGGCTGAGCTCCTACAATGAGCAGTTCTTC. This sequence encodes CSAPGTSGGLSSYNEQFF.

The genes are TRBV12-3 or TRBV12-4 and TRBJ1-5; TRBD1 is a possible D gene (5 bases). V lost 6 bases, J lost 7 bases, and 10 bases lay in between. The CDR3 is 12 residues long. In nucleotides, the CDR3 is TGTGCCAGCAGATCGACAGTACAGCCCCAGCATTTT. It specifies CASRSTVQPQHF.

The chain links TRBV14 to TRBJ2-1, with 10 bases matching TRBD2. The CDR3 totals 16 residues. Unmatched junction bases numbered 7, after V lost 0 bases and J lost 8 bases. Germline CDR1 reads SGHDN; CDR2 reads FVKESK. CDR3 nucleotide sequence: TGTGCCAGCAGCCAAGATTGGACTAGCGGTCTGGATGAGCAGTTCTTC. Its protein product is CASSQDWTSGLDEQFF.

DNA of the CDR3: TGTGCCAGCAGCCAAGATCCATCCGGGCTCTGGGCACCCCTCCACTTT. This sequence encodes CASSQDPSGLWAPLHF. The V and J genes are TRBV4-2 and TRBJ1-6; D unresolved. The CDR3 has 16 amino acids. CDR1 LGHNA and CDR2 YNFKEQ come from the germline V gene. Trimming removed 0 bases from V and 11 bases from J, with 17 bases in between.

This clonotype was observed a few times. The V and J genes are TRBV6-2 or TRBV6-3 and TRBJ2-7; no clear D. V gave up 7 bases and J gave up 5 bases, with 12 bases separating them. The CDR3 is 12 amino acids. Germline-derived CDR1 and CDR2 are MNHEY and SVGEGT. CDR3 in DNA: TGTGCCAGCACCGCCCCTTCGGACGAGCAGTACTTC. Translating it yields CASTAPSDEQYF.